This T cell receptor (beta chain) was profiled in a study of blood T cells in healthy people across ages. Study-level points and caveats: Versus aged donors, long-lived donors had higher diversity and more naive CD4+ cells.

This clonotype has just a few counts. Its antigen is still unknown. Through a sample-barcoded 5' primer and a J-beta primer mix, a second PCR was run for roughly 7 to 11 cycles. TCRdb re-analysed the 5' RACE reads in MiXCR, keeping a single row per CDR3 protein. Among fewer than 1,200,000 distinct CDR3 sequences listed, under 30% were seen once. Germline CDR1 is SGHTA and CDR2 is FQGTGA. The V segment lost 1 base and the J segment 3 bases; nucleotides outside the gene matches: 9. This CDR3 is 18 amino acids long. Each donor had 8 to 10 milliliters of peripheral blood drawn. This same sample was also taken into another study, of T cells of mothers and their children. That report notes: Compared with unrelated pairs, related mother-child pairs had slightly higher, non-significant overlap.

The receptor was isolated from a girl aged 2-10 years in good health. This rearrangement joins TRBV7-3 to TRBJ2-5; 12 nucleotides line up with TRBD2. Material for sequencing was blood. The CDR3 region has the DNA TGTGCCAGCAGCTTAAATATGGTGAGACTAGCGGGAGAAGAGACCCAGTACTTC. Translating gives CASSLNMVRLAGEETQYF.